The 6 T cell receptor beta chains given below trace back to one sample, sequenced in a study of T cells in Graves' hyperthyroidism and ophthalmopathy. Amplification targeted TCR beta CDR3 regions from RNA transcripts. In the first-round RT-PCR of the TCR CDR3, the HTBI primer set was used. TCRdb re-derived calls from the multiplex PCR reads in MiXCR, one entry per CDR3 protein. There are fewer than 550,000 distinct CDR3 sequences in the sample; 15% to 17% occur only once, and approximately 7.5% lies in the top ten. The sample taken for sequencing was blood. All receptors come from a woman in her late teens or twenties with Graves' hyperthyroidism.

This clonotype appeared many times. The rearrangement links TRBV6-2 or TRBV6-3 to TRBJ1-5, with TRBD1 identical over 8 bases. Germline-derived CDR1 and CDR2 are MNHEY and SVGEGT. Trimming at V came to 4 bases and at J to 4 bases, leaving 9 bases not matched to a gene. There are 16 residues in the CDR3. The CDR3 protein is CASSSGGTGPNQPQHF. In nucleotides, the CDR3 is TGTGCCAGCAGTTCTGGCGGGACAGGCCCTAATCAGCCCCAGCATTTT.

This clonotype was counted ten times or more. The chain recombines TRBV7-2 with TRBJ1-5; 7 nucleotides match TRBD1. Looked up from germline, CDR1 is SGHTA and CDR2 is FQGNSA. The length of the CDR3 is 14 residues. J lost 4 bases, V lost 5 bases, and 5 bases had no gene match. The DNA of the CDR3 is TGTGCCAGCAGCCTCGGGACAGCAAATCAGCCCCAGCATTTT. It translates to CASSLGTANQPQHF.

This clonotype was counted at least ten times. The J gene is TRBJ2-5, the V gene TRBV24-1; 9 bases align to TRBD1. Germline V gives CDR1 KGHDR, CDR2 SFDVKD. J was trimmed by 5 bases and V by 3 bases; bases with no gene match: 6. This CDR3 has 15 amino acids. CDR3 loop: CATSDPGQGSETQYF. The CDR3 nucleotides read TGTGCCACCAGTGATCCGGGACAGGGATCCGAGACCCAGTACTTC.

The gene calls are TRBV11-2 and TRBJ1-4; 10 bases are a match to TRBD1. The germline V gene encodes CDR1 SGHAT and CDR2 FQNNGV. The trim removed 3 bases at V and 4 bases at J, leaving 11 bases unmatched. The CDR3 length is 18 residues. In DNA, the CDR3 is TGTGCCAGCAGCTTTCGAAAGGACAGGGGGTTTAATAATGAAAAACTGTTTTTT. Its translation is CASSFRKDRGFNNEKLFF.

This clonotype came up many times. The chain joins TRBV11-2 to TRBJ2-5; no clear D gene. The CDR3 runs to 13 residues. The ends were cut back, 1 base at V and 5 bases at J, with 8 bases in the middle. CDR1 is SGHAT and CDR2 is FQNNGV in the germline V gene. The CDR3 coding sequence is TGTGCCAGCAGCTTAGCCGGGTTGGAGACCCAGTACTTC. It yields the protein CASSLAGLETQYF.

This clonotype was counted at least ten times. The rearrangement links TRBV6-1 to TRBJ2-1, with 7 nucleotides matching TRBD1. V was pared by 5 bases and J by 3 bases, with 7 bases of the junction left unmatched. There are 15 residues in the CDR3. The germline V gene has CDR1 MNHNS and CDR2 SASEGT. The CDR3 region is CASSPGQRLYNEQFF. CDR3 coding DNA: TGTGCCAGCAGTCCGGGACAGAGACTCTACAATGAGCAGTTCTTC.